What follows are 26 T cell receptor beta chains derived from one specimen sequenced in a study of blood T cell repertoires in COVID-19. The data were produced by immunoSEQ multiplex PCR, yet TCRdb's version contains in-frame clones alone and is incomplete. Among approximately 470,000 clones listed, about 90% were seen once. The sample consisted of PBMCs or T cells enriched from blood (not recorded which). Source of these receptors: a woman under 30 who had recovered from COVID-19.

The chain links TRBV2 to TRBJ1-2; tentative D call: TRBD1 (5 bases). The CDR3 runs 13 residues. Germline V gene sequence: CDR1 SNHLY, CDR2 FYNNEI. The V end was cut by 5 bases, the J end by 11 bases, with 18 bases between. CDR3 in amino acids: CASSNRDLRGYTF. In DNA, the CDR3 is TGTGCCAGCAGTAATCGGGACTTGAGAGGGTACACCTTC.

The genes are TRBV11-1 and TRBJ1-5; D remains unclear. The CDR3 has 13 residues. In germline, CDR1 is SGHAT, CDR2 FQDESV (reference sequence). V lost 2 bases and J lost 9, with 11 bases in between. The CDR3, as DNA: TGTGCCAGCAGCTTAAAGAGAGGAAGGCCCCAGCATTTT. This encodes CASSLKRGRPQHF.

The chain recombines TRBV2 with TRBJ1-2; 10 bases match TRBD1. CDR1 is SNHLY, CDR2 FYNNEI, per germline. The length of the CDR3 is 14 residues. The J segment lost 4 bases and the V segment lost 3 bases, leaving 2 bases of the junction unmatched. In nucleotides, the CDR3 is TGTGCCAGCAGTGAGACAGGGGGCGGCTATGGCTACACCTTC. Its protein is CASSETGGGYGYTF.

The CDR3 spells CASSNNDGETQYF. In DNA form, the CDR3 reads TGTGCCAGCAGTAACAATGACGGGGAGACCCAGTACTTC. The chain carries TRBV2 and TRBJ2-5; D gene uncertain. Germline V gene data show CDR1 as SNHLY and CDR2 as FYNNEI. V lost 5 bases and J 5 bases, leaving 12 bases between the germline ends. The CDR3 is 13 residues long.

This chain uses TRBV5-6 with TRBJ2-1; 8 nucleotides match TRBD2. Trimming removed 4 bases from V and 6 bases from J; junction bases left unmatched: 15. This CDR3 has 17 residues. Germline CDR1 SGHDT, CDR2 YYEEEE. The CDR3 reads CASSIPFTSGQTNEQFF. CDR3 nucleotide sequence: TGTGCCAGCAGCATTCCGTTCACTAGCGGTCAGACCAATGAGCAGTTCTTC.

The rearrangement joins TRBV24-1 to TRBJ1-2; the D is unclear. In germline, CDR1 is KGHDR, CDR2 SFDVKD. V lost 2 bases to trimming and J lost 8 bases, with 17 bases between them. This CDR3 is 15 amino acids long. This CDR3 is CATSDSWREVRGYTF. CDR3 DNA: TGTGCCACCAGTGATTCGTGGAGGGAGGTGCGGGGCTACACCTTC.

The gene calls are TRBV19 and TRBJ2-1, with TRBD2 matching over 15 bases. This CDR3 region has 16 residues. In germline, CDR1 is LNHDA, CDR2 SQIVND (reference sequence). Trimming removed 4 bases from V and 4 bases from J; junction bases left unmatched: 2. The CDR3 region is CASSTGLAGGYNEQFF. The CDR3 region has the DNA TGTGCCAGTAGTACCGGACTAGCGGGGGGGTACAATGAGCAGTTCTTC.

V usage is TRBV9 and J usage is TRBJ2-1; possibly TRBD1 for D (5 bases). This CDR3 is built from 15 residues. V lost 0 bases and J 7 bases, leaving 14 bases between the germline ends. CDR1 SGDLS and CDR2 YYNGEE come from the germline V gene. CDR3 protein: CASSVDQGTWNEQFF. In DNA, the CDR3 is TGTGCCAGCAGCGTAGATCAGGGTACGTGGAATGAGCAGTTCTTC. The entire variable domain, with the rest obtained from reference TRBV9 and TRBJ2-1, is as follows: DSGVTQTPKHLITATGQRVTLRCSPRSGDLSVYWYQQSLDQGLQFLIQYYNGEERAKGNILERFSAQQFPDLHSELNLSSLELGDSALYFCASSVDQGTWNEQFFGPGTRLTVL.

The chain uses TRBV30 and TRBJ2-7; tentatively, D is TRBD2 (5 bases). This CDR3 is 11 amino acids long. V was shortened by 4 bases and J by 6 bases, with 10 bases between the two germline ends. The germline gives CDR1 GTSNPN, CDR2 SVGIG (reference sequence). The DNA for the CDR3 is TGTGCCTGGACCCCAGGAGGCGAGCAGTACTTC. Translated, it gives CAWTPGGEQYF.

The DNA of the CDR3 is TGTGCCACCAGTCCGACAGGTGGAAATGAGCAGTTCTTC. This encodes CATSPTGGNEQFF. This rearrangement joins TRBV24-1 to TRBJ2-1, with D perhaps matching TRBD1 (6 bases). The germline V gene has CDR1 KGHDR and CDR2 SFDVKD. This CDR3 has 13 residues. V was shortened by 6 bases and J by 7 bases, with 12 bases between the two germline ends.

The gene calls are TRBV19 and TRBJ1-2, with D possibly being TRBD1 (5 bases). CDR1 is LNHDA, CDR2 SQIVND, per germline (reference sequence). Trimming took off 3 bases at V and 3 bases at J, with 14 bases between the two ends. The CDR3 totals 15 residues. CDR3 DNA: TGTGCCAGTAGTATTATGCAGGGCGGTGACTATGGCTACACCTTC. Protein sequence: CASSIMQGGDYGYTF.

The chain carries TRBV5-1 and TRBJ1-4; 8 bases agree with TRBD1. The CDR3 consists of 20 residues. Unmatched junction bases numbered 15, after V lost 2 bases and J lost 0 bases. In germline, CDR1 is SGHRS, CDR2 YFSETQ. The CDR3 DNA sequence: TGCGCCAGCAGCTTCCGACCTCGACAGGGGACGCACGCAACTAATGAAAAACTGTTTTTT. Translating gives CASSFRPRQGTHATNEKLFF.

This clone was counted only a few times. The V call is TRBV5-4, the J call TRBJ1-2; no definite D call. From germline, CDR1 is SGHNT and CDR2 YYREEE (reference sequence). With 0 bases removed from V and 1 base from J, the gap between germline ends came to 7 bases. The CDR3 is made up of 14 amino acids. The CDR3 is CASSLESFNYGYTF. For the CDR3, the DNA is TGTGCCAGCAGCTTGGAAAGCTTTAACTATGGCTACACCTTC.

The chain employs TRBV5-4 and TRBJ2-2; TRBD1 agrees at 8 bases. Germline V gives CDR1 SGHNT, CDR2 YYREEE (reference sequence). The V gene end was trimmed by 4 bases and the J gene end by 0 bases; junction bases not matched to a gene: 5. The CDR3 is made up of 16 amino acids. The CDR3 loop is CASSPGGGTNTGELFF. For the CDR3, the DNA is TGTGCCAGCAGCCCAGGGGGCGGCACGAACACCGGGGAGCTGTTTTTT.

The chain couples TRBV5-5 to TRBJ2-3; possibly TRBD2 for D (6 bases). The V end lost 2 bases, the J end lost 1 base, and 8 bases lay between the germline ends. Per germline, CDR1 SGHKS and CDR2 YYEKEE (reference sequence). The CDR3 consists of 14 residues. CDR3 sequence reads: CASSLGGGTDTQYF. The CDR3 DNA sequence: TGTGCCAGCAGCTTAGGAGGGGGCACAGATACGCAGTATTTT.

This rearrangement joins TRBV11-2 to TRBJ1-1, with 7 bases identical to TRBD1. The CDR3 contains 14 residues. The germline CDR1 and CDR2 sequences are SGHAT and FQNNGV. Losses at the gene ends were 5 bases for V and 4 bases for J; bases not matched to a gene: 7. CDR3 DNA sequence: TGTGCCAGCAGCCCCGTACAGGGGAGCACTGAAGCTTTCTTT. Translation gives CASSPVQGSTEAFF.

The CDR3 DNA follows: TGTGCCAGCAGTTTCCTCAGGGAGGGGAATTCACCCCTCCACTTT. This translates into CASSFLREGNSPLHF. The chain links TRBV27 to TRBJ1-6; tentative D call: TRBD1 (5 bases). Trimming took 3 bases from V and 7 from J, leaving 13 bases between them. The CDR3 sequence is 15 residues long. Per the germline V gene, CDR1 is MNHEY and CDR2 is SMNVEV (reference sequence).

The chain combines TRBV5-1 with TRBJ1-1, with D perhaps matching TRBD1 (5 bases). The germline V gene has CDR1 SGHRS and CDR2 YFSETQ. V was trimmed by 3 bases and J by 1 base, leaving 13 bases between them. CDR3 length equals 15 residues. The CDR3 DNA reads as TGCGCCAGCAGCTCTTTACCCCAGGGGAACACTGAAGCTTTCTTT. This codes for CASSSLPQGNTEAFF.

The chain joins TRBV5-8 to TRBJ1-2; no reliable D call. The CDR3 loop spans 14 amino acids. Germline-derived CDR1 and CDR2 are SGHTS and YDEGEE. The V end was cut by 0 bases, the J end by 8 bases, with 14 bases between. The CDR3 loop reads CASSLGFGSYGYTF. The CDR3 nucleotides read TGTGCCAGCAGCTTGGGGTTTGGCTCATACGGCTACACCTTC.

The chain combines TRBV12-3 or TRBV12-4 with TRBJ2-7, with no clear D. This CDR3 spans 11 amino acids. V was trimmed by 7 bases and J by 3 bases, leaving 7 bases between them. CDR3 bases: TGTGCCAGCACCTCGGGCTACGAGCAGTACTTC. It encodes CASTSGYEQYF.

The chain recombines TRBV7-8 with TRBJ2-1, with 11 bases lining up with TRBD2. Germline CDR1 and CDR2: SGHVS and FQNEAQ. V shed 0 bases, J shed 10 bases, and the junction held 5 bases outside the gene matches. CDR3 length equals 15 residues. The chain's CDR3 is CASSLATSGGGEQFF. The CDR3 bases are TGTGCCAGCAGCTTAGCTACTAGCGGGGGCGGAGAGCAGTTCTTC. Combining the CDR3 with reference TRBV7-8 and TRBJ2-1 gives the whole variable domain GAGVSQSPRYKVAKRGQDVALRCDPISGHVSLFWYQQALGQGPEFLTYFQNEAQLDKSGLPSDRFFAERPEGSVSTLKIQRTQQEDSAVYLCASSLATSGGGEQFFGPGTRLTVL.

The V and J genes are TRBV7-2 and TRBJ2-7; TRBD1 matches at 11 bases. The germline gives CDR1 SGHTA, CDR2 FQGNSA. V gave up 5 bases and J gave up 2 bases; unmatched junction bases: 5. This CDR3 spans 15 amino acids. In DNA form, the CDR3 reads TGTGCCAGCAGCCCAGGGACAGGGGGTCCCTACGAGCAGTACTTC. As protein: CASSPGTGGPYEQYF.

This chain joins TRBV18 and TRBJ2-7; 7 bases are shared with TRBD1. Per germline, CDR1 KGHSH and CDR2 LQKENI. The CDR3 sequence is 14 residues long. V was clipped by 6 bases and J by 2 bases; unmatched bases: 7. CDR3 in amino acids: CASSPTGVAYEQYF. Written as DNA, the CDR3 is TGTGCCAGCTCCCCCACAGGGGTGGCCTACGAGCAGTACTTC.

The chain joins TRBV7-9 to TRBJ2-7; 8 bases agree with TRBD1. From germline, CDR1 is SEHNR and CDR2 FQNEAQ (reference sequence). J was trimmed by 2 bases and V by 1 base; bases with no gene match: 10. There are 17 residues in the CDR3. CDR3 sequence reads: CASSLGDDLQGAYEQYF. CDR3 nucleotide sequence: TGTGCCAGCAGCTTAGGAGACGATTTACAGGGGGCCTACGAGCAGTACTTC.

The sample holds a few counts of this clone. The genes are TRBV7-9 and TRBJ1-2, with D possibly TRBD1 on 6 matching bases. In germline, CDR1 is SEHNR, CDR2 FQNEAQ (reference sequence). CDR3 length: 13 amino acids. V lost 4 bases and J lost 6, with 12 bases in between. The CDR3 DNA follows: TGTGCCAGCAGCTCCCATTCAGGGGATGGCTACACCTTC. Its translation: CASSSHSGDGYTF.

The chain has TRBV5-1 and TRBJ1-4, with 7 bases that match TRBD1. This CDR3 has 14 residues. V was clipped by 5 bases and J by 6 bases; unmatched bases: 7. Germline V gene data show CDR1 as SGHRS and CDR2 as YFSETQ. CDR3 residues: CASRKGAVDEKLFF. DNA of the CDR3: TGCGCCAGCAGAAAGGGGGCCGTGGATGAAAAACTGTTTTTT.